A single sample is the source of the 11 T cell receptor beta chains below, sequenced in a study of blood T cell repertoires in COVID-19. Sequenced by immunoSEQ multiplex PCR; TCRdb stores in-frame clones only, minus some. The sample records 150,000 or so clones, around nine tenths being singletons. Sequenced material: peripheral blood. Receptors originate from an older woman with acute or convalescent COVID-19.

The chain combines TRBV28 with TRBJ1-1; 7 bases map to TRBD1. Trimming at V came to 2 bases and at J to 0 bases, leaving 9 bases not matched to a gene. Germline assignment: CDR1 MDHEN and CDR2 SYDVKM. The CDR3 is made up of 17 amino acids. The CDR3 sequence: CASSLVRQGVMNTEAFF. CDR3 nucleotide sequence: TGTGCCAGCAGTTTAGTACGGCAGGGGGTTATGAACACTGAAGCTTTCTTT.

This chain connects TRBV6-2 or TRBV6-3 to TRBJ1-6, with TRBD1 matching over 7 bases. Germline CDR1 is MNHEY and CDR2 is SVGEGT. The length of the CDR3 is 14 residues. The V segment lost 5 bases and the J segment 7 bases; nucleotides outside the gene matches: 5. The CDR3 reads CASSLDRTNSPLHF. The CDR3 bases are TGTGCCAGCAGTCTGGACAGGACGAATTCACCCCTCCACTTT.

This chain uses TRBV19 with TRBJ2-1, with TRBD2 identical over 15 bases. V lost 4 bases to trimming and J lost 4 bases; unmatched junction nucleotides: 2. CDR3 length: 16 residues. The V gene's germline CDR1 is LNHDA and CDR2 SQIVND (reference sequence). The CDR3 sequence: CASSKGTSGGYNEQFF. CDR3 DNA: TGTGCCAGTAGTAAGGGGACTAGCGGGGGGTACAATGAGCAGTTCTTC.

V usage is TRBV7-8 and J usage is TRBJ2-3, with TRBD2 matching over 11 bases. Per germline, CDR1 SGHVS and CDR2 FQNEAQ. The CDR3 length is 20 residues. With 5 bases clipped from V and 3 bases from J, the junction kept 19 bases outside the gene matches. The CDR3 nucleotides read TGTGCCAGCAGCGGCCCTACCGGGCGCACCGGGACTAGCGGAACAGATACGCAGTATTTT. The encoded protein is CASSGPTGRTGTSGTDTQYF.

The chain recombines TRBV14 with TRBJ2-2, with no clear D. The germline CDR1 and CDR2 sequences are SGHDN and FVKESK. V lost 4 bases and J lost 5, with 14 bases in between. The CDR3 loop spans 15 amino acids. CDR3 in DNA: TGTGCCAGCAGCCTGAACTCGTTGCTAACCGGGGAGCTGTTTTTT. Its protein product is CASSLNSLLTGELFF.

The V gene is TRBV5-1, the J gene TRBJ2-5; 7 bases align to TRBD2. The trim removed 3 bases at V and 5 bases at J, leaving 4 bases unmatched. Germline values: CDR1 SGHRS, CDR2 YFSETQ. This CDR3 has 13 residues. This CDR3 is CASSSGGIETQYF. Written as DNA, the CDR3 is TGCGCCAGCAGCTCCGGGGGGATCGAGACCCAGTACTTC.

This rearrangement joins TRBV30 to TRBJ1-5; 8 nucleotides match TRBD1. This CDR3 region has 18 residues. Germline-derived CDR1 and CDR2 are GTSNPN and SVGIG (reference sequence). V was pared by 0 bases and J by 0 bases, with 10 bases of the junction left unmatched. In DNA, the CDR3 is TGTGCCTGGAGTGTACTCGGACAGGGATGTGTTAGCAATCAGCCCCAGCATTTT. Its translation: CAWSVLGQGCVSNQPQHF. Variable domain in full (rest from reference TRBV30 and TRBJ1-5): SQTIHQWPATLVQPVGSPLSLECTVEGTSNPNLYWYRQAAGRGLQLLFYSVGIGQISSEVPQNLSASRPQDRQFILSSKKLLLSDSGFYLCAWSVLGQGCVSNQPQHFGDGTRLSIL.

The gene calls are TRBV19 and TRBJ1-5; TRBD1 matches at 7 bases. Germline CDR1 LNHDA, CDR2 SQIVND (reference sequence). This CDR3 is built from 21 residues. Germline trimming cut 4 bases from V and 0 bases from J; bases unmatched to any gene: 21. The CDR3 sequence is CASSSGRGLFERLYSNQPQHF. CDR3 DNA sequence: TGTGCCAGTAGTAGTGGAAGGGGGCTTTTCGAGAGATTGTATAGCAATCAGCCCCAGCATTTT.

The chain joins TRBV3-1 (or the pseudogene TRBV3-2) to TRBJ2-7, with 7 positions matching TRBD1. The germline gives CDR1 LGHDT, CDR2 YNNKEL (reference sequence). The CDR3 is made up of 14 amino acids. J lost 0 bases, V lost 4 bases, and 3 bases had no gene match. The CDR3 DNA follows: TGTGCCAGCAGCCCCGGGACAGCCTCCTACGAGCAGTACTTC. Translating gives CASSPGTASYEQYF.

This clone was detected once. V usage is TRBV19 and J usage is TRBJ1-5, with TRBD1 matching 7 bases. Looked up from germline, CDR1 is LNHDA and CDR2 is SQIVND (reference sequence). Trimming took 9 bases from V and 7 from J; bases not matched to a gene: 18. The CDR3 extends over 16 amino acids. Written as DNA, the CDR3 is TGTGCCAGCAGTCTAAAGGGGACAGCCCCTTTCCAGCCCCAGCATTTT. Amino acids: CASSLKGTAPFQPQHF.

The V and J genes are TRBV28 and TRBJ1-1, with TRBD1 identical over 8 bases. Germline V gene data show CDR1 as MDHEN and CDR2 as SYDVKM. V lost 9 bases, J lost 0 bases, and 6 bases stayed unmatched. The CDR3 covers 14 residues. The CDR3 is CASLQGGLNTEAFF. CDR3 DNA: TGTGCCAGTCTACAGGGGGGACTGAACACTGAAGCTTTCTTT.